What follows is one T cell receptor (beta chain) and its context. These data originate in a study of blood T cell repertoires in COVID-19. How the authors handled the data: Estimation of nucleated cell counts was performed using reference gene primer amplification. Method: immunoSEQ multiplex PCR; TCRdb's copy keeps in-frame clones and lacks some. The DNA was the basis for D and trimming; V, J and clone size are from that table. In the table there are about 38,000 clones, around four fifths of which are singletons. CDR1 LNHDA and CDR2 SQIVND come from the germline V gene (reference sequence). J gave up 2 bases and V 5 bases, and 4 bases lay outside the gene matches. This CDR3 spans 15 amino acids.

Source material: peripheral blood. The receptor's source is a man aged 60-69 years with COVID-19, enrolled during active disease. The chain couples TRBV19 to TRBJ1-5, with 9 bases that match TRBD1. Here the CDR3 reads CASSLQGAGNQPQHF. Written as DNA, the CDR3 is TGTGCCAGTAGTCTACAGGGGGCAGGCAATCAGCCCCAGCATTTT.